These 13 T cell receptor beta chains were sequenced from one sample in a study of CD8 T cells in ankylosing spondylitis. Study observations and caveats: Characteristic of ankylosing spondylitis blood, it appeared, was a TCR beta motif comprising several highly homologous variants.

No cognate antigen is known for these TCRs. TCRdb ran MiXCR on the 5' RACE reads and lists one entry per CDR3 protein. Among roughly 90,000 distinct CDR3 sequences, about 9% were seen once, and the ten largest hold approximately 29%. The source material was blood, either unsorted or a sorted T cell fraction (not recorded which). The receptors originated from a male donor with ankylosing spondylitis.

Many counts were recorded for this clonotype. The gene calls are TRBV4-1 and TRBJ2-2, with D uncertain. Trimming took 0 bases from V and 3 from J, leaving 8 bases between them. The CDR3 totals 15 residues. Per germline, CDR1 MGHRA and CDR2 YSYEKL. The CDR3 here is CASSQDVSYTGELFF. The CDR3 nucleotides are TGCGCCAGCAGCCAAGATGTCAGCTACACCGGGGAGCTGTTTTTT.

The chain's CDR3 is CASSGQGNEQFF. Written as DNA, the CDR3 is TGTGCCAGCAGTGGACAGGGGAATGAGCAGTTCTTC. V is TRBV25-1 and J is TRBJ2-1; 8 bases match TRBD1. Germline values: CDR1 MGHDK, CDR2 SYGVNS. V lost 4 bases to trimming and J lost 7 bases; unmatched junction nucleotides: 0. The CDR3 sequence is 12 residues long.

This chain joins TRBV11-2 and TRBJ2-3; D is perhaps TRBD1 or TRBD2 (5 bases each). The germline CDR1 and CDR2 sequences are SGHAT and FQNNGV. The CDR3 consists of 14 residues. Trimming took 8 bases from V and 3 from J, leaving 15 bases between them. CDR3 sequence reads: CASGLAGLTDTQYF. The DNA for the CDR3 is TGTGCCAGCGGACTGGCAGGGCTGACAGATACGCAGTATTTT. Filled out from reference TRBV11-2 and TRBJ2-3, the complete variable domain reads EAGVAQSPRYKIIEKRQSVAFWCNPISGHATLYWYQQILGQGPKLLIQFQNNGVVDDSQLPKDRFSAERLKGVDSTLKIQPAKLEDSAVYLCASGLAGLTDTQYFGPGTRLTVL.

This clonotype was observed at least ten times. The chain combines TRBV5-1 with TRBJ2-2, with no clear D. This CDR3 has 16 residues. Germline values: CDR1 SGHRS, CDR2 YFSETQ. Trimming shortened V by 2 bases and J by 6 bases, and 17 bases separated the two germline ends. The CDR3 loop reads CASSFGTGRLAGELFF. The CDR3 nucleotides are TGCGCCAGCAGCTTTGGAACTGGACGCCTCGCCGGGGAGCTGTTTTTT.

This clonotype came up a few times. The J gene is TRBJ2-3, the V gene TRBV2, with 14 bases that match TRBD2. This CDR3 is built from 17 residues. Germline values: CDR1 SNHLY, CDR2 FYNNEI. V shed 6 bases and J 4 bases; nucleotides not matched to a gene: 9. As DNA, the CDR3 is TGTGCCAGCAGACCTTCAAAGGGACTAGCGGGAGCAGATACGCAGTATTTT. Its protein is CASRPSKGLAGADTQYF.

This clonotype was detected ten times or more. The rearrangement uses TRBV5-1 and TRBJ2-3; D is possibly TRBD1 (6 bases). V lost 3 bases and J lost 2, with 13 bases in between. The germline V gene encodes CDR1 SGHRS and CDR2 YFSETQ. This CDR3 has 15 residues. The CDR3 is CASSSRDTNTDTQYF. The CDR3 coding sequence is TGCGCCAGCAGCTCCCGGGACACAAACACAGATACGCAGTATTTT.

In its sample, this clonotype was seen many times. The J gene is TRBJ2-1, the V gene TRBV28; 9 nucleotides agree with TRBD1. This CDR3 is 17 amino acids long. V gave up 7 bases and J gave up 4 bases; unmatched junction bases: 14. Germline V lookup: CDR1 MDHEN, CDR2 SYDVKM. This chain's CDR3 is CASTPSTGQGFYNEQFF. CDR3 nucleotides: TGTGCCAGCACCCCATCGACGGGACAGGGATTTTACAATGAGCAGTTCTTC.

The V and J genes are TRBV5-6 and TRBJ2-2; possibly TRBD1 for D (5 bases). This CDR3 has 14 residues. CDR1 and CDR2 (germline): SGHDT, YYEEEE. The V end was cut by 5 bases, the J end by 0 bases, with 8 bases between. CDR3 sequence reads: CASRTVANTGELFF. The CDR3 DNA follows: TGTGCCAGCAGGACAGTCGCGAACACCGGGGAGCTGTTTTTT.

This clonotype has a count of ten or more. The CDR3 DNA reads TGCAGCGTTGACGTAGCTTTCTTT. Translating it yields CSVDVAFF. The chain is built from TRBV29-1 and TRBJ1-1; D ambiguous. V was trimmed by 3 bases and J by 10 bases, leaving 3 bases between them. CDR1 is SQVTM and CDR2 is ANQGSEA in the germline V gene. The CDR3 extends over 8 amino acids.

The CDR3 DNA reads TGTGCCAGCAGTGAGGGAGCGGGAGGCTATGAGCAGTTCTTC. Its protein is CASSEGAGGYEQFF. The J gene is TRBJ2-1, the V gene TRBV2; 9 nucleotides match TRBD2. CDR1 and CDR2 (germline): SNHLY, FYNNEI. This CDR3 comprises 14 residues. The junction had 5 bases not matched to a gene; V was cut back by 3 bases and J by 8 bases.

The chain combines TRBV11-3 with TRBJ1-1; D is ambiguous. The V end was cut by 3 bases, the J end by 1 base, with 9 bases between. Germline V gene lookup returns CDR1 SGHNT and CDR2 YENEEA. This CDR3 region has 14 residues. The CDR3 DNA is TGTGCCAGCAGCTTCCGGACTGAGAACACTGAAGCTTTCTTT. Protein product: CASSFRTENTEAFF.

This clonotype has just a few counts. This rearrangement joins TRBV11-2 to TRBJ1-2; 11 bases are a match to TRBD1. V shed 5 bases, J shed 8 bases, and the junction held 13 bases outside the gene matches. The germline V gene has CDR1 SGHAT and CDR2 FQNNGV. The CDR3 runs to 16 residues. CDR3 nucleotide sequence: TGTGCCAGCAGCGCAGCGGGACAGGGGGGAGCAGGAGGCTACACCTTC. This sequence encodes CASSAAGQGGAGGYTF.

This clonotype was detected only a few times. The V gene is TRBV2, the J gene TRBJ1-1; TRBD1 agrees at 12 bases. Germline trimming cut 7 bases from V and 3 bases from J; bases unmatched to any gene: 6. The CDR3 runs 15 residues. Germline loops: CDR1 SNHLY, CDR2 FYNNEI. CDR3 coding DNA: TGTGCCAGCATGGGGACAGGGGGCGTCTACACTGAAGCTTTCTTT. Amino acid sequence: CASMGTGGVYTEAFF.